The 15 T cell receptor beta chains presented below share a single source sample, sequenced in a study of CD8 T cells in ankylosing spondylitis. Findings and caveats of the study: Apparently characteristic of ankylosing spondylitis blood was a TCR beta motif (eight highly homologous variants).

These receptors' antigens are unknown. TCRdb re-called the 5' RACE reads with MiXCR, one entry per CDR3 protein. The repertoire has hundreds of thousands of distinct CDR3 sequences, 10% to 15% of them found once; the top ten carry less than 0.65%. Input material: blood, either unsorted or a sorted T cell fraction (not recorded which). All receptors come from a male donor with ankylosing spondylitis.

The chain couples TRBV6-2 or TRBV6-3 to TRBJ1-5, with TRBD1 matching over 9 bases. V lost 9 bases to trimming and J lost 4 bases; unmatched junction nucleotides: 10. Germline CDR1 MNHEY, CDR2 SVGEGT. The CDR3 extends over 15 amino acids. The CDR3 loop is CASGTGTGWNQPQHF. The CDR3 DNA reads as TGTGCCAGTGGGACAGGGACGGGTTGGAATCAGCCCCAGCATTTT.

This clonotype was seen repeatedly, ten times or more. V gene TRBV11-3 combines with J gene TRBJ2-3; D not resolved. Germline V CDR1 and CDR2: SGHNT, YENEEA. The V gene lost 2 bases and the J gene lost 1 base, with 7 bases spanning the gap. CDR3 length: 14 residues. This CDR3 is CASSLRHRTDTQYF. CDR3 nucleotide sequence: TGTGCCAGCAGCTTAAGACATCGCACAGATACGCAGTATTTT.

The chain's CDR3 is CASSFRDRGGTGELFF. The CDR3 nucleotides read TGTGCCAGCAGTTTCCGCGACAGGGGAGGGACCGGGGAGCTGTTTTTT. This chain connects TRBV27 to TRBJ2-2, with D maybe TRBD1 (8 bases). This CDR3 spans 16 amino acids. V was clipped by 3 bases and J by 5 bases, with 16 bases between them. CDR1 and CDR2 from the germline V gene are MNHEY and SMNVEV (reference sequence).

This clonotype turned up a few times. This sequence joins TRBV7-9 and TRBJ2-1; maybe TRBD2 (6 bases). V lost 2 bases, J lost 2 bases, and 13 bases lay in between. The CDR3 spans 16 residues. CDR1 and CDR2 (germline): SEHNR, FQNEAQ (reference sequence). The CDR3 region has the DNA TGTGCCAGCAGCTTAATTTTTGGAGGGCCCTACAATGAGCAGTTCTTC. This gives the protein CASSLIFGGPYNEQFF.

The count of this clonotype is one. Here the CDR3 reads CASSYAVPNQPQHF. The CDR3 bases are TGTGCCAGCAGCTATGCAGTCCCCAATCAGCCCCAGCATTTT. V usage is TRBV7-2 and J usage is TRBJ1-5, with D unresolved. The CDR3 runs to 14 residues. The V and J ends lost 4 bases and 3 bases respectively, with 10 bases between them. Germline V gene sequence: CDR1 SGHTA, CDR2 FQGNSA.

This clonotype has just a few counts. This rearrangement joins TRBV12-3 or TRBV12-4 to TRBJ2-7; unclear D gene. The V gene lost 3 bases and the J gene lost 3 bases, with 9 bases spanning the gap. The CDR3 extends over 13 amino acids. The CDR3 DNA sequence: TGTGCCAGCAGTTTTAGGCCGTACTACGAGCAGTACTTC. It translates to CASSFRPYYEQYF.

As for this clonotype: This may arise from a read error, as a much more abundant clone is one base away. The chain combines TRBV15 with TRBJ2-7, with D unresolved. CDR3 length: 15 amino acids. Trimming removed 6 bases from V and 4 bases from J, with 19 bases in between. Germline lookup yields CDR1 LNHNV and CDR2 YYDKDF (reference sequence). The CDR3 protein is CATSKGQVGFYEQYF. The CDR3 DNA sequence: TGTGCCACCAGTAAAGGCCAGGTCGGTTTTTACGAGCAGTACTTC. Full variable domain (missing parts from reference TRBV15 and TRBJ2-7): DAMVIQNPRYQVTQFGKPVTLSCSQTLNHNVMYWYQQKSSQAPKLLFHYYDKDFNNEADTPDNFQSRRPNTSFCFLDIRSPGLGDTAMYLCATSKGQVGFYEQYFGPGTRLTVT.

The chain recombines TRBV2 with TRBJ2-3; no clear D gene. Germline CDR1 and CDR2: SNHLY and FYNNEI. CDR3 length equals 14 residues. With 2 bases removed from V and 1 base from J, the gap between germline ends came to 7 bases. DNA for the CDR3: TGTGCCAGCAGTGAATTCCTACGCACAGATACGCAGTATTTT. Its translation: CASSEFLRTDTQYF.

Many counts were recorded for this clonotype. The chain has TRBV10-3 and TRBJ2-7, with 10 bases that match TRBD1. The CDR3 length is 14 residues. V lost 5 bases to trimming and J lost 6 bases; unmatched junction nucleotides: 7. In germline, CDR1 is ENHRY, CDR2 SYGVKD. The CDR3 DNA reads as TGTGCCATCAGTAAGAGCGACAGGGGGCTCGAGCAGTACTTC. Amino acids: CAISKSDRGLEQYF.

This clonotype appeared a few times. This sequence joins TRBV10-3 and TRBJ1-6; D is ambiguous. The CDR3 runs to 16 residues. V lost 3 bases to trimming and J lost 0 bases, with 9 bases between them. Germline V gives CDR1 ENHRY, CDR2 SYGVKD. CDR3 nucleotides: TGTGCCATCAGTGAACAAATGAGCTCCTATAATTCACCCCTCCACTTT. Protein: CAISEQMSSYNSPLHF.

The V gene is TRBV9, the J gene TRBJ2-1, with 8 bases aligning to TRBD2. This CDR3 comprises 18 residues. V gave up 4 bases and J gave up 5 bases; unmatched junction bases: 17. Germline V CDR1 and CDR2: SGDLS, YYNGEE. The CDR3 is CASSSRSVSGRVNNEQFF. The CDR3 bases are TGTGCCAGCAGCTCGAGGAGCGTCAGCGGGAGAGTTAACAATGAGCAGTTCTTC.

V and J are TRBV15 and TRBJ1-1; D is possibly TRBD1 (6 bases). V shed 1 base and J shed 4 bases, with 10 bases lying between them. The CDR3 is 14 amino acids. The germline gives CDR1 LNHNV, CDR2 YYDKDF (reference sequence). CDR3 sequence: CATSRGEGGTEAFF. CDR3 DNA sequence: TGTGCCACCAGCAGAGGTGAGGGGGGCACTGAAGCTTTCTTT.

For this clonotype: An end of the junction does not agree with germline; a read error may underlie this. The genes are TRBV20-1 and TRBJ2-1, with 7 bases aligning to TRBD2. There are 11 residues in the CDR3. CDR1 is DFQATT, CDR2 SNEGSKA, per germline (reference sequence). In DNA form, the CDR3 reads TGCAGTGCCCAGCGGGATCGGTTTAGGGAATTC. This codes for CSAQRDRFREF.

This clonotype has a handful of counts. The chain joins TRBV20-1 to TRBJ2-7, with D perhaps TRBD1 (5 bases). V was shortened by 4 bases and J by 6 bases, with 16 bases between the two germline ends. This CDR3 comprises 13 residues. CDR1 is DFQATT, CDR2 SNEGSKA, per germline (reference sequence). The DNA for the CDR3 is TGCAGTGCTACAGGGTTGATCGGTCGCGAGCAGTACTTC. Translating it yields CSATGLIGREQYF.

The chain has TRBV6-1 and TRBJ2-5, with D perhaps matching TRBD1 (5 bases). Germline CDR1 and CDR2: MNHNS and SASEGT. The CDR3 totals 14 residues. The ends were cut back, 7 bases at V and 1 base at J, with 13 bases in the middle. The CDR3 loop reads CASKNNRFQETQYF. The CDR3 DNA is TGTGCCAGCAAAAACAACAGGTTCCAAGAGACCCAGTACTTC.